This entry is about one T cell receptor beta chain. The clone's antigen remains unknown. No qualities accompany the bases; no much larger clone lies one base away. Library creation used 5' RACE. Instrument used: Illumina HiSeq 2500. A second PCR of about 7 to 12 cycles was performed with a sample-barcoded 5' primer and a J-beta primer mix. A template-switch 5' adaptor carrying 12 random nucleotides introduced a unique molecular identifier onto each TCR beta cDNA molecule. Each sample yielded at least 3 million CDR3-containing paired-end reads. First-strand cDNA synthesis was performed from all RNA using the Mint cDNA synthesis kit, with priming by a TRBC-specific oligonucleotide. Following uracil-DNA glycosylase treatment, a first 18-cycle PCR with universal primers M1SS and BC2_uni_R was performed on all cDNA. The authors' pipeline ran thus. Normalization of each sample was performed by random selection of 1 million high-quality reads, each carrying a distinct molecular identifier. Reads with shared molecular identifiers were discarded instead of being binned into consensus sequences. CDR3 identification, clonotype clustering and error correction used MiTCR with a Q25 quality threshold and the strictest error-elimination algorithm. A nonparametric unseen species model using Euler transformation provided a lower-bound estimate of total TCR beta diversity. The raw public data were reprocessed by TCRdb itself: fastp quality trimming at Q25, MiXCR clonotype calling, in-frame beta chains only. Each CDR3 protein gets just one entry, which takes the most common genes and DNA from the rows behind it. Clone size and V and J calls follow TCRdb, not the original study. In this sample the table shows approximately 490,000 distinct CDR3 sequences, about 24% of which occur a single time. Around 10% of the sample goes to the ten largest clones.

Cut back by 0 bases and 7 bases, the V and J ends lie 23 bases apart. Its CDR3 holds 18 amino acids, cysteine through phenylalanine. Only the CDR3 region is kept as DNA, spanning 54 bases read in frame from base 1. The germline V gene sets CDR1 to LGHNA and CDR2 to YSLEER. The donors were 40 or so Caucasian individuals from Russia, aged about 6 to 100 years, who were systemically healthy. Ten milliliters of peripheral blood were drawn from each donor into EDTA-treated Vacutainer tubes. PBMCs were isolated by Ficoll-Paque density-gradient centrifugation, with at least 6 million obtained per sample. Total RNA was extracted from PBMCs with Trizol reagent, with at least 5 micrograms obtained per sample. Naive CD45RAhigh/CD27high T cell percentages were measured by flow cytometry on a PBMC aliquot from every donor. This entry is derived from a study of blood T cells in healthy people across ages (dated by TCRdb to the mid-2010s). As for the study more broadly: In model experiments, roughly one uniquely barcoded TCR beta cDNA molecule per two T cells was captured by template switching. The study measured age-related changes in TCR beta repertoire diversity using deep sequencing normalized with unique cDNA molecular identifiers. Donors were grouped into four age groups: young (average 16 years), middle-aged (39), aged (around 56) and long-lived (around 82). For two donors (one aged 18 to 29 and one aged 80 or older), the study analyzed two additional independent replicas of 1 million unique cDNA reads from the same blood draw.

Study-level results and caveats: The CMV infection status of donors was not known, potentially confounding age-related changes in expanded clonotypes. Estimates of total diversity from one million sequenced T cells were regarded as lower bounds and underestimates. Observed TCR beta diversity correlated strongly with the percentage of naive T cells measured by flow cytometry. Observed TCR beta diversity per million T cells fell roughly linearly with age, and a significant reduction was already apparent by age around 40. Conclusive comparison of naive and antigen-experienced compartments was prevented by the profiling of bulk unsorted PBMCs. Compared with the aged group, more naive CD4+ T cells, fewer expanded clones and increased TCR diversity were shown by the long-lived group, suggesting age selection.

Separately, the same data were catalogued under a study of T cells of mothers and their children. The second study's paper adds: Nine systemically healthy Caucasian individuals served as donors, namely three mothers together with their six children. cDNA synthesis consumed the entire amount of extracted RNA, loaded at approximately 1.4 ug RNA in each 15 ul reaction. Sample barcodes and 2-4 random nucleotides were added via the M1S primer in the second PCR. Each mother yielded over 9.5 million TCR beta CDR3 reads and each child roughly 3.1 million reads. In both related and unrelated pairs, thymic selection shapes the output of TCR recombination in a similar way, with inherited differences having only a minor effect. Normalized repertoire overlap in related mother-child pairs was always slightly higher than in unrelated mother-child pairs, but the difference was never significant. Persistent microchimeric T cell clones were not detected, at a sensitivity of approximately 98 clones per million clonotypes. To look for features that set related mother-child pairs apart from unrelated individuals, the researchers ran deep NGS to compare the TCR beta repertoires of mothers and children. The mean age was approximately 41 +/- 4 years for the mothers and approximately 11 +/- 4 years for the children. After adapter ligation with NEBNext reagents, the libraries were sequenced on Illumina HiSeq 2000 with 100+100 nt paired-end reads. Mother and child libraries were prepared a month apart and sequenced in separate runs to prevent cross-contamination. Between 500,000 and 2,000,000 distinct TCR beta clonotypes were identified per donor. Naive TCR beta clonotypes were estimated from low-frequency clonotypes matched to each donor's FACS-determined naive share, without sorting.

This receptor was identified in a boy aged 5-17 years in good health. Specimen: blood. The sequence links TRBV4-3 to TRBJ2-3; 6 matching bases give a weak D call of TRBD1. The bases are TGCGCCAGCAGCCAAGAGGGGGCGGGTAGCCGGCGCACGAATACGCAGTATTTT. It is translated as CASSQEGAGSRRTNTQYF.